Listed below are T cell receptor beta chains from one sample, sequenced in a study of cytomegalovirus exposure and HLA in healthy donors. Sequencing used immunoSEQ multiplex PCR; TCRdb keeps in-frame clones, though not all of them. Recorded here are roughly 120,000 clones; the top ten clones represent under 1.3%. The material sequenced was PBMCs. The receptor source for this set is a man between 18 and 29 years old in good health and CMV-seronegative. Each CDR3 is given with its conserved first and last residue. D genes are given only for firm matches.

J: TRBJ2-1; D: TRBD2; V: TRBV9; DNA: TGTGCCAGGCCGGGAGATGGGACTAGCGGAAAAAGCTCCTACAATGAGCAGTTCTTC; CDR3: CARPGDGTSGKSSYNEQFF
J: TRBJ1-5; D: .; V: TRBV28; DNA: TGTGCCAGCCGAAAGTCAGGATACGTTAGGATTTGGCCCCAGCATTTT; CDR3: CASRKSGYVRIWPQHF
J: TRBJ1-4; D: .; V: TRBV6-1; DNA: TGTGCCAGCAGTGACTGTCCAAGTCTCCTAGTCGACAATGAAAAACTGTTTTTT; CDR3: CASSDCPSLLVDNEKLFF
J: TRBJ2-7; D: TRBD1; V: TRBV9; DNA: TGTGCCAGCAGCGTAGGGCTGGGACAGAGGAATATTCACTACGAGCAGTACTTC; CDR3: CASSVGLGQRNIHYEQYF
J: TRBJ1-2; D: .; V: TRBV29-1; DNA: TGCAGCGTTGAAAGTCGTAAACAGCTCTATGGCTACACCTTC; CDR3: CSVESRKQLYGYTF
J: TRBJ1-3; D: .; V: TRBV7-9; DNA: TGTGCCAGCAGCTTATCGGACAGCCTCTCTGGAAACACCATATATTTT; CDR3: CASSLSDSLSGNTIYF
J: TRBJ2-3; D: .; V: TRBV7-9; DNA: TGTGCCAGCAGCTTAGGCCTAGCGAACACAGATACGCAGTATTTT; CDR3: CASSLGLANTDTQYF
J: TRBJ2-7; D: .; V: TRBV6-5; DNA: TGTGCCAGCATCTTTTGGGGCTTCCCCCAGGGGCAGTACTTC; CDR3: CASIFWGFPQGQYF
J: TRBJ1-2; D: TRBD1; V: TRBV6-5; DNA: TGTGCCAGCAGTTACTCCCGACAGGGGGTGAACTATGGCTACACCTTC; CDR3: CASSYSRQGVNYGYTF
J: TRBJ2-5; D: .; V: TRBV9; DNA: TGTGCCAGCAGCGTAACCTTCGGGTCAGAGACCCAGTACTTC; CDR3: CASSVTFGSETQYF
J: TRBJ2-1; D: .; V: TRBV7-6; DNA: TGTGCCAGCAGCTTAGATTTCGTCGATGAGCAGTTCTTC; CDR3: CASSLDFVDEQFF
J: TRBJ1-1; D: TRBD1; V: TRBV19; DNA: TGTGCCAGTAGTATTTATCGGCCGACAGGGTGGGACACTGAAGCTTTCTTT; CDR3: CASSIYRPTGWDTEAFF
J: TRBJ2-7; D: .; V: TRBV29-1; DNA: TGCAGCGTCCGAGGAGGTTACGAGCAGTACTTC; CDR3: CSVRGGYEQYF
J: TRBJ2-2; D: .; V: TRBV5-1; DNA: TGCGCCAGCTTCCAACAGGGTTCCCCCGGGGAGCTGTTTTTT; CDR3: CASFQQGSPGELFF
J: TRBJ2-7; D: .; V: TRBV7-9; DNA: TGTGCCAGCAGCTTTGGGCGGGTCCCCTACGAGCAGTACTTC; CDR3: CASSFGRVPYEQYF
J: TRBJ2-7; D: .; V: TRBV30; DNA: TGTGCCTGGAGTTTTCGCGGGACCAAAACCTACGAGCAGTACTTC; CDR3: CAWSFRGTKTYEQYF
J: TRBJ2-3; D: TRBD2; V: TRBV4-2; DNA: TGTGCCAGCACCGGGGCTAGCGGGATCGATACGCAGTATTTT; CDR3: CASTGASGIDTQYF
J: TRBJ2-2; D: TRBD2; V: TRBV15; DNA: TGTGCCACCGTCCCGGGGGGGGCACCCGGGGAGCTGTTTTTT; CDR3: CATVPGGAPGELFF
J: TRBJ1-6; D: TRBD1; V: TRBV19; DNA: TGTGCCAGTAGTTTCTACAGGGGGCAGAATAATTCACCCCTCCACTTT; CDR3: CASSFYRGQNNSPLHF
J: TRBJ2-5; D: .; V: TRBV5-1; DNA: TGCGCCAGCAGCTCGGGGATGGTGGAGACCCAGTACTTC; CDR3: CASSSGMVETQYF
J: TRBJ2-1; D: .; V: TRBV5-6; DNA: TGTGCCAGCAGCTTAAGCAGGCAGGGGAATAATGAGCAGTTCTTC; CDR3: CASSLSRQGNNEQFF
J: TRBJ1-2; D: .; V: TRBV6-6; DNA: TGTGCCAGCATTCAACCAGGGAGGACCTATGGCTACACCTTC; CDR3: CASIQPGRTYGYTF
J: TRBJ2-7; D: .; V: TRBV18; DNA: TGTGCCAGCTCACCCATTGACAGCTCCTACGAGCAGTACTTC; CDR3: CASSPIDSSYEQYF
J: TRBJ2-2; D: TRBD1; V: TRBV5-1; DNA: TGCGCCAGCAGCCTGGGAACAACCGGGACAGGGAACACCGGGGAGCTGTTTTTT; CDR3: CASSLGTTGTGNTGELFF
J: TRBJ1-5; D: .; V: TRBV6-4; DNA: TGTGCCAGCAGTGAATCGGCCGGGGTTCAGCCCCAGCATTTT; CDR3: CASSESAGVQPQHF
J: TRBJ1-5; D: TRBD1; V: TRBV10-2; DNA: TGCGCCAGCGGACTCGGACAGGGTCAGCCCCAGCATTTT; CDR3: CASGLGQGQPQHF
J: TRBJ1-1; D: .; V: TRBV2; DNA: TGTGCCAGCAGTGAACAGGGCCAGAAGAACACTGAAGCTTTCTTT; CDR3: CASSEQGQKNTEAFF
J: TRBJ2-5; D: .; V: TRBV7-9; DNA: TGTGCCAGCAGCTTTATGTTCGAACAGCAAGAGACCCAGTACTTC; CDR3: CASSFMFEQQETQYF
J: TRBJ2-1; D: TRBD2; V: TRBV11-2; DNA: TGTGCCAGCAGCTTAGTCAGGGCGGGAGCGTACAATGAGCAGTTCTTC; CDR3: CASSLVRAGAYNEQFF
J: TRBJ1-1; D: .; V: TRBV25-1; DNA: TGTGCCAGCAGTCCCGGGAGTCAGAACACTGAAGCTTTCTTT; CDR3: CASSPGSQNTEAFF
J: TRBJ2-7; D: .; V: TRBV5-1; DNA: TGCGCCAGCAGCTTGGCTCTACAGCCCTACGAGCAGTACTTC; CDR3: CASSLALQPYEQYF
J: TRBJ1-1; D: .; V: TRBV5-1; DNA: TGCGCCAGCAGCCCGCAGGGGATGAACACTGAAGCTTTCTTT; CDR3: CASSPQGMNTEAFF
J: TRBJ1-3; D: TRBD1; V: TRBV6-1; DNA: TGTGCCAGTAGGGGTGGGGACAGAGGAAACACCATATATTTT; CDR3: CASRGGDRGNTIYF
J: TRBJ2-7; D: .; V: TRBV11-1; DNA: TGTGCCAGCAGCTTTGGGGGGGACACCTACGAGCAGTACTTC; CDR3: CASSFGGDTYEQYF
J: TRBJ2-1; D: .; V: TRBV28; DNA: TGTGCCAGCAGTTCCCCAGGCGCGCCCGAGCAGTTCTTC; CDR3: CASSSPGAPEQFF
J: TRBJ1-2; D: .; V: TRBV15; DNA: TGTGCCACCAGCAGAGATTTGGTGTCGGTCCTTGTGAGCAACTATGGCTACACCTTC; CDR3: CATSRDLVSVLVSNYGYTF
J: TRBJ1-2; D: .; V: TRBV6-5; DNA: TGTGCCAGTAAAAGCCCCCGGGGCTACACCTTC; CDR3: CASKSPRGYTF
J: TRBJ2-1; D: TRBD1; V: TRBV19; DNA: TGTGCCAGTAGTATAGTGGGACAGGGTGTGAATGAGCAGTTCTTC; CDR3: CASSIVGQGVNEQFF
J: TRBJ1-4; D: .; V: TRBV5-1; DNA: TGCGCCAGCAGCCACCAGGGACAAATTAATGAAAAACTGTTTTTT; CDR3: CASSHQGQINEKLFF
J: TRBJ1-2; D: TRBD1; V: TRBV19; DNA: TGTGCCAGTAGCCGAGTCCGGGACAGGGGGCGTAACTATGGCTACACCTTC; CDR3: CASSRVRDRGRNYGYTF
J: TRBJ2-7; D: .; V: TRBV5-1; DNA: TGCGCCAGCAGCCCCGGAGGTACCAGGTCCTACGAGCAGTACTTC; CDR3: CASSPGGTRSYEQYF
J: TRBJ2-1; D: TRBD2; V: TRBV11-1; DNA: TGTGCCAGCAGCCCGAATTCCGGGACTAGCGGGGGGAATGAGCAGTTCTTC; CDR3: CASSPNSGTSGGNEQFF
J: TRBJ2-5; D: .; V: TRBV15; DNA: TGTGCCACCAGCAGAGATCTGAGGGGGAGTGGAGAGACCCAGTACTTC; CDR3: CATSRDLRGSGETQYF
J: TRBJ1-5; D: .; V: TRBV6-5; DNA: TGTGCCAGCAGTCCTGCCCTAGGCAGCAATCAGCCCCAGCATTTT; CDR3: CASSPALGSNQPQHF
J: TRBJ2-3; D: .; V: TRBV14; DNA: TGTGCCAGCAGCCAAGCACCCAGCGGGAGCACAGATACGCAGTATTTT; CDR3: CASSQAPSGSTDTQYF
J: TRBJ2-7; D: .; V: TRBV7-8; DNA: TGTGCCAGCAGCTTAGCGGCAACCACCTACGAGCAGTACTTC; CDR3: CASSLAATTYEQYF
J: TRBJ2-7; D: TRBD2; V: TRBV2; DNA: TGTGCCAGCAGTGGGACTAGCGGGAGCTACGAGCAGTACTTC; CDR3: CASSGTSGSYEQYF
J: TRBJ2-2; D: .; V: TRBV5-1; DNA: TGCGCCAGCAGCTTGAAGGCCCCAGGGGCGGCCACCGGGGAGCTGTTTTTT; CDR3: CASSLKAPGAATGELFF
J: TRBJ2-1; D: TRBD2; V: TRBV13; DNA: TGTGCCAGCAGCTTAGTGGGGGGGAAAGTCTACAATGAGCAGTTCTTC; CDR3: CASSLVGGKVYNEQFF
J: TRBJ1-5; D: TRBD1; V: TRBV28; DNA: TGTGCCAGCAGTTTCGAGCTCGGGACAGCGATTAATCAGCCCCAGCATTTT; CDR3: CASSFELGTAINQPQHF
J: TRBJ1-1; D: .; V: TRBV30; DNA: TGTGCCTGGAGTCGCCGGGACACTTGGAACACTGAAGCTTTCTTT; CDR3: CAWSRRDTWNTEAFF
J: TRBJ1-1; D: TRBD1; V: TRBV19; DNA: TGTGCCAGTAGTCAGACAGGGCGAACTGAAGCTTTCTTT; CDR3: CASSQTGRTEAFF